What follows are 18 T cell receptor beta chains derived from one specimen sequenced in a study of shared clonotypes between healthy human individuals. Naive CD8 populations comprised CD45RO-negative cells positively selected for CCR7, excluding terminally differentiated effector memory CD45RA+ cells. The data were produced by immunoSEQ multiplex PCR, yet TCRdb's version contains in-frame clones alone and is incomplete. The sample has roughly 2.1 million clones, 90% to 95% seen once. Sample: naive CD8+ T cells from PBMCs. The source is a man younger than 30 in good health. Some clones in this sample may be carry-over from other donors' samples.

In the case of this clone: Other DNA sequences within the sample encode an identical CDR3. The rearrangement joins TRBV7-9 to TRBJ2-1, with 10 positions matching TRBD1. With 4 bases clipped from V and 6 bases from J, the junction kept 3 bases outside the gene matches. The germline gives CDR1 SEHNR, CDR2 FQNEAQ (reference sequence). The CDR3 has 14 residues. CDR3 DNA sequence: TGTGCCAGCAGCTCCAGGACAGGGGGCAATGAGCAGTTCTTC. Translated: CASSSRTGGNEQFF.

The gene calls are TRBV5-1 and TRBJ2-5, with D tentatively TRBD1 (5 bases). The V gene's germline CDR1 is SGHRS and CDR2 YFSETQ. Deletions cut 0 bases from V and 3 bases from J, with 6 bases between. The CDR3 spans 13 residues. CDR3 loop: CASSLEGKETQYF. The CDR3 region has the DNA TGCGCCAGCAGCTTGGAGGGGAAAGAGACCCAGTACTTC.

The chain uses TRBV10-3 and TRBJ1-2; D is unclear. The CDR3 loop spans 13 amino acids. Trimming removed 3 bases at V and 0 bases at J, with 5 bases between. Looked up from germline, CDR1 is ENHRY and CDR2 is SYGVKD. Written as DNA, the CDR3 is TGTGCCATCAGTGAAAAAGCTAACTATGGCTACACCTTC. This sequence encodes CAISEKANYGYTF.

This clone appeared once. This rearrangement joins TRBV25-1 to TRBJ2-1; 7 bases are shared with TRBD1. Germline CDR1 and CDR2: MGHDK and SYGVNS. After removal of 6 bases from V and 6 bases from J, the junction contained 8 bases not matched to a gene. CDR3 length: 14 residues. Here the CDR3 DNA reads TGTGCCAGCAGAGAAACAGGGGTTCCCAATGAGCAGTTCTTC. This translates into CASRETGVPNEQFF.

The gene calls are TRBV27 and TRBJ1-1, with D unclear. The CDR3 has 13 amino acids. CDR1 and CDR2 from the germline V gene are MNHEY and SMNVEV (reference sequence). The V end was cut by 2 bases, the J end by 4 bases, with 8 bases between. Written as DNA, the CDR3 is TGTGCCAGCAGTTTAATGCAGGCCACTGAAGCTTTCTTT. It codes for CASSLMQATEAFF.

Notes on this clone: The same CDR3 arises from other DNA sequences in this sample as well. The CDR3 coding sequence is TGTGCCAGCAGCTTGGCTGGGACTGGAAACACCATATATTTT. This sequence encodes CASSLAGTGNTIYF. This sequence joins TRBV5-6 and TRBJ1-3, with D uncertain. Germline V CDR1 and CDR2: SGHDT, YYEEEE. There are 14 residues in the CDR3. The ends were cut back, 0 bases at V and 2 bases at J, with 6 bases in the middle. The complete variable domain, with remaining parts taken from reference TRBV5-6 and TRBJ1-3, reads DAGVTQSPTHLIKTRGQQVTLRCSPKSGHDTVSWYQQALGQGPQFIFQYYEEEERQRGNFPDRFSGHQFPNYSSELNVNALLLGDSALYLCASSLAGTGNTIYFGEGSWLTVV.

This chain links TRBV27 with TRBJ1-2, with no clear D. The CDR3 totals 14 residues. The germline V and J ends were trimmed by 2 bases and 8 bases, with 15 bases remaining between them. Germline CDR1 MNHEY, CDR2 SMNVEV (reference sequence). The CDR3 coding sequence is TGTGCCAGCAGTTTAGGGCCGCTTCAGGTGGGCTACACCTTC. It yields the protein CASSLGPLQVGYTF.

The chain combines TRBV30 with TRBJ1-2; perhaps TRBD1 as D (6 bases). Per germline, CDR1 GTSNPN and CDR2 SVGIG (reference sequence). Trimming pared 3 bases from V and 8 bases from J, leaving 16 bases between. There are 13 residues in the CDR3. The CDR3 DNA sequence: TGTGCCTGGAGAGTCTGGGGGGCGCAGGGCTACACCTTC. Translating gives CAWRVWGAQGYTF.

This rearrangement joins TRBV27 to TRBJ1-1; 8 bases map to TRBD1. V lost 0 bases to trimming and J lost 5 bases; unmatched junction nucleotides: 5. Germline-derived CDR1 and CDR2 are MNHEY and SMNVEV (reference sequence). CDR3 length: 15 amino acids. Here the CDR3 reads CASSLSNRGRTEAFF. The CDR3 DNA reads as TGTGCCAGCAGTTTATCGAACAGGGGGAGAACTGAAGCTTTCTTT.

This clone came up once. V usage is TRBV11-1 and J usage is TRBJ2-7; D is undetermined. Germline V gene data show CDR1 as SGHAT and CDR2 as FQDESV (reference sequence). CDR3 length equals 11 residues. Trimming left V 3 bases short and J 9 bases short, with 9 bases between. Written as DNA, the CDR3 is TGTGCCAGCAGCTTGGGGTTACGGCAGTACTTC. This encodes CASSLGLRQYF.

The V call is TRBV4-1, the J call TRBJ2-3; maybe TRBD2 (5 bases). The V gene lost 1 base and the J gene lost 6 bases, with 17 bases spanning the gap. Germline assignment: CDR1 MGHRA and CDR2 YSYEKL. The CDR3 has 16 residues. CDR3 loop: CASSQVWSAVGDTQYF. The CDR3, as DNA: TGCGCCAGCAGCCAAGTGTGGTCAGCGGTAGGCGATACGCAGTATTTT.

V usage is TRBV9 and J usage is TRBJ1-2; 10 bases align to TRBD1. The V and J ends lost 2 bases and 4 bases, in that order; junction bases with no gene match: 5. Germline lookup yields CDR1 SGDLS and CDR2 YYNGEE. The length of the CDR3 is 15 residues. Here the CDR3 DNA reads TGTGCCAGCAGCGTTGGGGACAGGGGCGGCTATGGCTACACCTTC. Protein: CASSVGDRGGYGYTF.

With regard to this clone: Other DNA sequences in this sample translate to the same CDR3. This rearrangement joins TRBV7-9 to TRBJ1-2; D unresolved. Trimming took off 3 bases at V and 4 bases at J, with 9 bases between the two ends. This CDR3 region has 13 residues. Germline V CDR1 and CDR2: SEHNR, FQNEAQ (reference sequence). CDR3 residues: CASSFPGGYGYTF. For the CDR3, the DNA is TGTGCCAGCAGCTTCCCCGGAGGCTATGGCTACACCTTC.

The chain uses TRBV28 and TRBJ2-1; 7 nucleotides align to TRBD2. J was trimmed by 5 bases and V by 5 bases; bases with no gene match: 15. The CDR3 covers 17 residues. Germline CDR1 is MDHEN and CDR2 is SYDVKM. In DNA, the CDR3 is TGTGCCAGCAGTCCCCTTTCGTGGAGCGGGAATAACAATGAGCAGTTCTTC. This encodes CASSPLSWSGNNNEQFF.

The chain uses TRBV6-5 and TRBJ2-7; D is uncertain. The V gene's germline CDR1 is MNHEY and CDR2 SVGAGI. The CDR3 runs to 14 residues. V gave up 2 bases and J gave up 7 bases, with 15 bases separating them. The CDR3 nucleotides are TGTGCCAGCAGTTACCCCCCTCAACTTGGGGAGCAGTACTTC. It specifies CASSYPPQLGEQYF.

The chain combines TRBV4-1 with TRBJ2-7, with D possibly being TRBD1 or TRBD2 (6 bases each). V gave up 1 base and J gave up 7 bases, with 17 bases separating them. CDR1 and CDR2 from the germline V gene are MGHRA and YSYEKL. The CDR3 consists of 15 residues. The CDR3 loop is CASSQVKGGRREQYF. In DNA, the CDR3 is TGCGCCAGCAGCCAAGTGAAGGGGGGACGAAGAGAGCAGTACTTC.

The J gene is TRBJ2-7, the V gene TRBV7-9; D ambiguous. Germline V gene data show CDR1 as SEHNR and CDR2 as FQNEAQ (reference sequence). V was trimmed by 4 bases and J by 4 bases, leaving 17 bases between them. There are 15 residues in the CDR3. The CDR3 here is CASSSIALVGYEQYF. CDR3 DNA sequence: TGTGCCAGCAGCTCTATAGCCTTGGTCGGTTACGAGCAGTACTTC.

The CDR3 reads CASTGPGNTIYF. The CDR3 region has the DNA TGTGCCAGCACCGGCCCTGGAAACACCATATATTTT. This chain uses TRBV25-1 with TRBJ1-3; D is unresolved. Germline V gives CDR1 MGHDK, CDR2 SYGVNS. The V and J ends lost 7 bases and 2 bases respectively, with 6 bases between them. The CDR3 runs 12 residues.